This is a list of T cell receptor beta chains from one sample in a study of human T cells and chemical hapten exposure. TCRdb re-analysed the RACE reads in MiXCR, keeping a single row per CDR3 protein. The sample includes 300,000 to 450,000 distinct CDR3 sequences, 4.5% to 7% of them seen just once. The sample here was whole blood, taken in connection with sensitization to the hapten diphenylcyclopropenone (DPC). The receptors here all came from a woman aged 18-29 years with alopecia areata. Some clones in this sample may be carry-over from other donors' samples. Each CDR3 is given with its conserved first and last residue. A D gene is named only where the DNA matches it firmly. Size tells how often a clone was seen (once, few, many) or the class of an expanded clone, and some rows leave it out.

TRBJ2-7 | many | 14 | TRBV12-3/TRBV12-4 | TRBD1 | TGTGCCAGCAGTGACCGGGACAGGGGTCTCAAGCAGTACTTC | CASSDRDRGLKQYF
TRBJ2-2 | few | 14 | TRBV6-2/TRBV6-3 | - | TGTGCCAGCACAGTAGCGGTACGGACCGGGGAGCTGTTTTTT | CASTVAVRTGELFF
TRBJ2-7 | many | 16 | TRBV27 | TRBD2 | TGTGCCAGCAGCCCCAACCTCGGGGCGGGGGGGTACGAGCAGTACTTC | CASSPNLGAGGYEQYF
TRBJ1-2 | many | 14 | TRBV5-1 | TRBD1 | TGCGCCAGCAGCTCCGGGACAGGCGAAGTGGGCTACACCTTC | CASSSGTGEVGYTF
TRBJ1-5 | few | 14 | TRBV12-3/TRBV12-4 | TRBD1 | TGTGCCAGCAGTTTTGTCAGGGGGTTGGGGCCCCAGCATTTT | CASSFVRGLGPQHF
TRBJ2-3 | few | 18 | TRBV4-2 | TRBD2 | TGTGCCAGCAGCCAAGCTTTCTATCTAGCGGCATTCACAGATACGCAGTATTTT | CASSQAFYLAAFTDTQYF
TRBJ1-5 | many | 13 | TRBV24-1 | - | TGTGCCACCAGCTTGGGGGGCAATCAGCCCCAGCATTTT | CATSLGGNQPQHF
TRBJ1-5 | - | 14 | TRBV5-6 | TRBD1 | TGTGCCAGCAGCGTACAGGGGGCCTATCAGCCCCAGCATTTT | CASSVQGAYQPQHF
TRBJ1-1 | - | 15 | TRBV6-2/TRBV6-3 | TRBD1 | TGTGCCAGCAGTTCACAGGGACAGGGGGCTACTGAAGCTTTCTTT | CASSSQGQGATEAFF
TRBJ1-2 | - | 15 | TRBV11-1 | - | TGTGCCAGCAGCTTAGCGAGGGGAATGGGCTATGGCTACACCTTC | CASSLARGMGYGYTF
TRBJ1-2 | - | 14 | TRBV5-6 | TRBD1 | TGTGCCAGCAGCCCGGGACAGGGGAAGAGTGGCTACACCTTC | CASSPGQGKSGYTF
TRBJ2-1 | few | 15 | TRBV7-7 | - | TGTGCTAGCAGTGAAGTCCGCGGCTCCTACAATGAGCAGTTCTTC | CASSEVRGSYNEQFF
TRBJ1-1 | - | 13 | TRBV7-2 | - | TGTGCCAGCAGCTTAGCTTTGACGGGAGAAGCTTTCTTT | CASSLALTGEAFF
TRBJ2-3 | few | 16 | TRBV5-1 | - | TGCGCCAGCAGCCCCCCGGTCGACCGCAGCACAGATACGCAGTATTTT | CASSPPVDRSTDTQYF
TRBJ1-1 | - | 15 | TRBV7-9 | - | TGTGCCAGCAGCTTAGTGGGGGAGACGAACACTGAAGCTTTCTTT | CASSLVGETNTEAFF
TRBJ2-2 | many | 14 | TRBV27 | TRBD1 | TGTGCCAGCAGAGAGAACAGGGGTACCGGGGAGCTGTTTTTT | CASRENRGTGELFF
TRBJ1-5 | many | 14 | TRBV12-3/TRBV12-4 | - | TGTGCCAGCAGTTTGAGGGTACGAGGACAGCCCCAGCATTTT | CASSLRVRGQPQHF
TRBJ1-1 | - | 13 | TRBV7-8 | - | TGTGCCAGCAGCTTAGCCGAAGGGCAGAGGGCTTTCTTC | CASSLAEGQRAFF
TRBJ2-1 | many | 15 | TRBV12-3/TRBV12-4 | TRBD1 | TGTGCCAGCAGACGGACAGGTGGCTCCTACAATGAGCAGTTCTTC | CASRRTGGSYNEQFF
TRBJ1-2 | many | 12 | TRBV28 | - | TGTGCCAGCAGGGGGACCGCCGGAGGCTACACCTTC | CASRGTAGGYTF
TRBJ1-5 | many | 16 | TRBV7-8 | - | TGTGCCAGCAGCTCGAGACAAGTAAATGGTCTACAGCCCCAGCATTTT | CASSSRQVNGLQPQHF
TRBJ1-2 | many | 12 | TRBV25-1 | - | TGTGCCAGCCGAGGGTCTAACTATGGCTACACCTTC | CASRGSNYGYTF
TRBJ1-4 | many | 16 | TRBV7-9 | TRBD1 | TGTGCCAGCAGCTTTTATGGGACAGGGGAAGGTGAAAAACTGTTTTTT | CASSFYGTGEGEKLFF
TRBJ1-2 | few | 16 | TRBV12-5 | - | TGTGCTAGTGGTTTGGTACTGGGGCGAGGTAACTATGGCTACACCTTC | CASGLVLGRGNYGYTF
TRBJ2-1 | - | 17 | TRBV3-1 | - | TGTGCCAGCAGCCAAGATATGGGAGAGAGCTCCTACAATGAGCAGTTCTTC | CASSQDMGESSYNEQFF
TRBJ1-1 | few | 16 | TRBV4-2 | - | TGTGCCAGCAGCCAAGGCGTACTTGGGGGTGGCACTGAAGCTTTCTTT | CASSQGVLGGGTEAFF
TRBJ2-1 | few | 14 | TRBV5-1 | - | TGCGCCAGCAGCTTGGGCGGTACAGGGAATGAGCAGTTCTTC | CASSLGGTGNEQFF
TRBJ2-7 | - | 13 | TRBV10-3 | - | TGTGCCATCGGCCCGACAGAAACCTACGAGCAGTACTTC | CAIGPTETYEQYF
TRBJ2-1 | many | 13 | TRBV6-6 | - | TGTGCCAGCAGGTGGAGCTCCTACAATGAGCAGTTCTTC | CASRWSSYNEQFF
TRBJ2-1 | few | 15 | TRBV5-1 | TRBD1 | TGCGCCAGCAGCTTCGACAGGGGGGCATACAATGAGCAGTTCTTC | CASSFDRGAYNEQFF
TRBJ2-3 | few | 14 | TRBV28 | TRBD1 | TGTGCCAGCAAGGGACAGCTTAGCACAGATACGCAGTATTTT | CASKGQLSTDTQYF
TRBJ2-4 | - | 21 | TRBV24-1 | TRBD1 | TGTGCCACCAGTGACCCTGACGCAGACAGGGGGAATCCCCGAGCCAAAAACATTCAGTACTTC | CATSDPDADRGNPRAKNIQYF